The sequence of this T cell receptor beta chain was determined in a study of shared clonotypes between healthy human individuals. Study-level information: Participating donors consisted of two women and a few men aged 18 to 49.

Of note for this clone: Antigen specificity is unknown.

CDR1 and CDR2 (germline): SGHTA, FQGTGA. V was shortened by 5 bases and J by 3 bases, with 7 bases between the two germline ends. There are 13 residues in the CDR3. Findings of the study overall: Specimens sampled were limited to blood, with tissue repertoires likely differing.

Over several immunoSEQ plates, each subset's genomic DNA was distributed in even portions. The data were produced by immunoSEQ multiplex PCR, yet TCRdb's version contains in-frame clones alone and is incomplete. The sample records 2 million to 3 million clones, over 85% being singletons. This receptor was taken from a man aged 18 to 35 in good health. Some clones in this sample may be carry-over from other donors' samples. The genes are TRBV7-3 and TRBJ2-2; D gene ambiguous. Sequencing was performed on naive CD4+ T cells from PBMCs. Subset specified: CD45RA+ positively selected. As DNA, the CDR3 is TGTGCCAGCAGCGCTCAGTACACCGGGGAGCTGTTTTTT. Its translation is CASSAQYTGELFF.